This passage covers 8 T cell receptor beta chains from one sample sequenced in a study of CD8+ T cells in alopecia areata. The sample's treatment: oral pan-JAK inhibitor, 5-10 mg twice daily. Reverse transcribed after extraction, RNA yielded cDNA as the sequencing template. Data came from immunoSEQ multiplex PCR; TCRdb stores just in-frame clones and leaves some out. The top ten hold around 4.3% of the sample, which has 200,000 to 250,000 clones, over 60% seen once. The source material was CD4+ T cells sorted from blood, sampled at week 4, from a patient treated with tofacitinib. These receptor sequences come from a human donor with alopecia areata.

The chain's CDR3 is CASSPYGTSGGRETQYF. The CDR3 nucleotides read TGTGCCAGCAGCCCATACGGGACTAGCGGGGGAAGGGAGACCCAGTACTTC. V usage is TRBV7-2 and J usage is TRBJ2-5; 14 nucleotides match TRBD2. Germline V lookup: CDR1 SGHTA, CDR2 FQGNSA. This CDR3 spans 17 amino acids. Trimming at V came to 5 bases and at J to 5 bases, leaving 10 bases not matched to a gene.

V gene TRBV2 combines with J gene TRBJ2-7, with TRBD2 as a possible D gene (5 bases). Germline CDR1 is SNHLY and CDR2 is FYNNEI. V was clipped by 3 bases and J by 7 bases, with 19 bases between them. This CDR3 is 15 amino acids long. CDR3 nucleotide sequence: TGTGCCAGCAGTGAGTCGGGAAGACCGACGGGGGAGCAGTACTTC. Amino acids: CASSESGRPTGEQYF.

The rearrangement links TRBV2 to TRBJ2-2; tentatively, D is TRBD1 (6 bases). This CDR3 has 14 residues. Trimming pared 5 bases from V and 6 bases from J, leaving 13 bases between. Germline V lookup: CDR1 SNHLY, CDR2 FYNNEI. CDR3 nucleotide sequence: TGTGCCAGCAGTAACCTACAGGGCGCCGGGGAGCTGTTTTTT. It specifies CASSNLQGAGELFF.

This sequence joins TRBV27 and TRBJ1-6; no reliable D call. The germline CDR1 and CDR2 sequences are MNHEY and SMNVEV (reference sequence). The CDR3 loop spans 14 amino acids. Trimming removed 9 bases at V and 10 bases at J, with 19 bases between. The CDR3 loop is CASGNAPHGSPLHF. CDR3 coding DNA: TGTGCCAGTGGGAATGCCCCTCACGGCTCACCCCTCCACTTT.

This clone was detected only a few times. The V call is TRBV29-1, the J call TRBJ2-1, with D perhaps matching TRBD1 (6 bases). V shed 4 bases and J shed 4 bases, with 14 bases lying between them. This CDR3 is 14 amino acids long. Germline CDR1 and CDR2: SQVTM and ANQGSEA. The CDR3 spells CSVVGRGRYNEQFF. DNA of the CDR3: TGCAGCGTTGTAGGCAGGGGACGATACAATGAGCAGTTCTTC.

This chain joins TRBV5-4 and TRBJ1-2; 7 bases agree with TRBD1. In germline, CDR1 is SGHNT, CDR2 YYREEE (reference sequence). V dropped 4 bases and J dropped 6; count of bases not matched to a gene: 9. CDR3 length: 14 amino acids. CDR3 region: CASSLPDRVDGYTF. The CDR3 nucleotides read TGTGCCAGCAGCCTACCTGACAGGGTGGATGGCTACACCTTC.

The rearrangement joins TRBV5-1 to TRBJ2-3; possibly TRBD2 for D (6 bases). There are 14 residues in the CDR3. Between the trimmed V and J ends, which lost 4 bases and 2 bases, there was a span of 11 bases. The V gene's germline CDR1 is SGHRS and CDR2 YFSETQ. CDR3 region: CASSISGPTDTQYF. The CDR3 DNA reads TGCGCCAGCAGCATTAGCGGTCCCACAGATACGCAGTATTTT. Full variable domain (rest looked up from reference TRBV5-1 and TRBJ2-3): KAGVTQTPRYLIKTRGQQVTLSCSPISGHRSVSWYQQTPGQGLQFLFEYFSETQRNKGNFPGRFSGRQFSNSRSEMNVSTLELGDSALYLCASSISGPTDTQYFGPGTRLTVL.

This clone has a count of ten or more. The chain's CDR3 is CASSLVGGGEQYF. The CDR3 DNA is TGTGCCAGCAGCTTGGTAGGGGGCGGCGAGCAGTACTTC. The genes are TRBV5-4 and TRBJ2-7, with 7 bases aligning to TRBD1. This CDR3 comprises 13 residues. J was trimmed by 6 bases and V by 0 bases; bases with no gene match: 3. Looked up from germline, CDR1 is SGHNT and CDR2 is YYREEE (reference sequence).